This T cell receptor beta chain is drawn from a study of neurological immune-mediated disorders. Study-level findings and limits: The multiple sclerosis repertoire cluster had no association with any clinical or MRI feature.

A 10-nucleotide random UMI tagged transcripts in template-switch 5'RACE cDNA synthesis. TCRdb passed the 5' RACE reads through MiXCR, listing each CDR3 protein once. The sample includes under 45,000 distinct CDR3 sequences, 3.5% to 4% seen only once; the top ten take 2% to 2.5%. This clonotype was found many times. Antigen unknown. Looked up from germline, CDR1 is SGHRS and CDR2 is YFSETQ. With 0 bases removed from V and 2 bases from J, the gap between germline ends came to 7 bases. The CDR3 spans 14 residues. What was sequenced was PBMCs. The chain carries TRBV5-1 and TRBJ2-3; D unclear. The receptor's source is a man aged 25-45 years with multiple sclerosis. CDR3 nucleotide sequence: TGCGCCAGCAGCTTGGGGCAGTACACAGATACGCAGTATTTT. It specifies CASSLGQYTDTQYF.